Included here is one T cell receptor beta chain sequence, with context. CDR3 size: 12 residues. Trimming took off 7 bases at V and 6 bases at J, with 10 bases between the two ends. Germline V lookup: CDR1 MNHEY, CDR2 SVGAGI. This entry belongs to a study of blood T cell repertoires in COVID-19. As for the study in general: COVID-19 samples from acute and convalescent phases originated in the United States, Italy and Spain. From T cells, B-cell-depleted T cells, or PBMCs came the material, which was cDNA or gDNA.

Authors' analysis steps: Reference gene primer amplification in the assay estimated nucleated cell counts. Generated by immunoSEQ multiplex PCR, the TCRdb table keeps only in-frame clones and is missing some. V, J and clone size are those of that table, while D and trimming were read from the DNA. The repertoire holds around 310,000 clones, about nine tenths seen once, with roughly 7% in the top ten. The sequenced sample consisted of peripheral blood. The receptor was isolated from a woman aged 30 to 39 with COVID-19, enrolled during active disease. This chain uses TRBV6-5 with TRBJ2-1, with D maybe TRBD1 (5 bases). CDR3 in DNA: TGTGCCAGCACCGACAGAGCCAATGAGCAGTTCTTC. Residues: CASTDRANEQFF.